This TCR beta chain comes out of a study of regulatory T cells in long-lasting Graves disease (dated by TCRdb to the early 2020s). Describing the broader study: Newly diagnosed Graves' disease patients had taken antithyroid drugs for less than 3 months. Patients with persistent Graves' disease were compared with patients with newly diagnosed Graves' disease using TCR sequencing and RNA sequencing of peripheral blood. The study was registered as a clinical trial and conducted in China. TCR sequencing covered some 13 persistent and around 20 newly diagnosed Graves' disease patients, around 35 samples in total.

The time point label, read with the paper, signifies: newly diagnosed GD, antithyroid drugs for less than 3 months. For both TCR sequencing and RNA sequencing, RNA was extracted from PBMCs in TRIzol. The diagnosis of Graves' disease was made according to American Thyroid Association guidelines. Patients were recruited from an endocrinology department in Xi'an, China. Each patient gave around 9.2 milliliters of peripheral blood, collected in an EDTA anticoagulant tube. PBMCs were isolated by Ficoll Paque Plus density gradient separation without further T cell sorting. An Agilent 2100 Bioanalyzer and agarose gel were used to assess RNA quality, and a NanoDrop 2000 was used to measure RNA concentration. Including cysteine and phenylalanine, the CDR3 has 16 amino acids. The kept DNA is CDR3 alone, 48 bases in frame from the first base. Trimming removed 1 base from V and 1 base from J, leaving 11 bases between the germline ends. The germline V gene (reference sequence) provides CDR1 LNHDA and CDR2 SQIVND.

To prepare the library, multiplex PCR was applied. TCRdb lists the instrument as Illumina HiSeq 4000. CDR3 regions were amplified by Arm-PCR with iRepertoire HTBI primers to construct TCR beta libraries. Gel purification was performed on PCR products prior to sequencing. Concerning the study's data processing: A total of 62 TRBV and some 15 TRBJ segments were identified across samples and were used for gene usage analysis of CDR3 amino acid clonotypes. COPE and FqMerger were used to merge the filtered high-quality paired reads into contigs. BLAST was used to align contigs to IMGT TRBV, TRBD and TRBJ reference genes, with CDR3 defined following IMGT. Clonotypes above 0.1% frequency were classified as highly expanded clones. Shannon entropy served as the measure of repertoire diversity, while the Gini coefficient captured V-J evenness. Clonotypes shared by more than one individual were considered public. TCRdb redid the processing of the public reads, applying fastp at Q25 and MiXCR, and retained in-frame beta chains. Rows with a matching CDR3 protein are joined into one entry that keeps the most common DNA and genes. These V and J calls rely on TCRdb rather than the paper's analysis. For this sample the table gives over 400,000 distinct CDR3 sequences, of which approximately 15% were detected only once. About a sixth of the sample comes from the top ten.

Paper-wide results and their limitations: More public clonotypes were shared among persistent patients (2,741) than among newly diagnosed patients (under 1,000). Persistent Graves' disease patients showed lower TCR Shannon entropy and fewer highly expanded clones than newly diagnosed patients, suggesting clonal expansion. Sequencing and analysis were restricted to the TCR beta chain. Persistent disease showed preferential use of TRBV28, TRBJ1-2 and TRBJ2-5, whereas newly diagnosed disease favored TRBV20-1 and TRBJ2-1. Only peripheral blood was studied, because thyroid tissue, the primary lesion, was inaccessible. The authors noted that the small sample size was a limitation that may lower accuracy.

Comment on this clonotype: Its antigen specificity is not known. The record has no base qualities; no much larger clone is one base away.

This same sample was also taken into another study, of T cells in Graves' hyperthyroidism and ophthalmopathy. As that second paper reports: Stable Graves' hyperthyroidism was defined as the absence of progression to ophthalmopathy over 18 months of follow-up. Hyperthyroidism patients were newly diagnosed, with disease duration under 2 months, and aged 18 to 65 years. Any patient with an uncontrolled infection, another autoimmune disease, pregnancy or lactation was excluded. Diagnoses were established on the basis of clinical symptoms, serum thyroxine and TRAb, thyroid ultrasound, and orbital computed tomography. A first-round RT-PCR of the TCR CDR3 used the HTBI primer set with the Qiagen OneStep RT-PCR kit. Blood samples also contained most of the expanded thyroid clonotypes (frequency above 0.001), which suggests that blood repertoires may reflect thyroid immune responses. In cross-validation, a model built on a 13 V-J signature told ophthalmopathy apart from stable hyperthyroidism with approximately 90% sensitivity and around 81% specificity, and in testing the same model reached 80%/75%. During validation, the model predicted progression to ophthalmopathy a median of approximately 6 months ahead of onset, with 60% to 71% sensitivity and around 73% specificity. To identify distinguishing TCR V-J signatures, a discovery cohort of 95 to 100 patients was used, comprising 40 to 45 with Graves' ophthalmopathy and 57 with stable Graves' hyperthyroidism. Prospective prediction of ophthalmopathy was tested in an independent validation cohort of 18 to 20 hyperthyroidism patients and 17 patients who later progressed to ophthalmopathy. The roughly 100 discovery patients were randomly divided into training and test sets at a 7:3 ratio. Thyroid tissue and blood T-cell repertoires from over 5 Graves' hyperthyroidism patients were also compared in the study. After blood sampling, hyperthyroidism patients were treated with methimazole at a starting dose of 30 mg daily, and ophthalmopathy patients were treated with high-dose intravenous methylprednisolone. Libraries were constructed in a second round of multiplex PCR, after which size selection and purification were performed. Sequencing of the libraries was done on an Illumina HiSeq2000 using paired-end 100 bp reads. SOAPnuke was used to process the raw data, removing reads that contained adapters or uncalled bases, had a mean Phred below 15, or lacked an exact match to the constant primer or identifier. High-quality paired reads were merged using COPE v1.2.5, and each unique nucleotide sequence was defined as a clonotype. Clonotypes were aligned to IMGT TRBV, TRBD and TRBJ reference segments using MiTCR v1.1. The analysis included only V-J combinations with a frequency above 0.0001, which together covered roughly 99% of the repertoires. A TCS score was defined as the ratio of F50 (clonal expansion) to E x V (chaos), with BLOSUM62-based TCRdist applied between CDR3 peptides within each V-J. Welch's t-statistics and random forest reduced around 510 V-J features to 10 to 15, which were used in a naive Bayes classifier (R e1071). No statistical method was used to set the sample size in advance, and investigators knew the group allocation. The paper describes TCR Vbeta CDR3 sequencing of around 140 peripheral blood samples, made up of 43 ophthalmopathy patients, roughly 80 hyperthyroidism patients and about 17 progressor patients.

The V gene is TRBV19 and the J gene is TRBJ2-1; too little of a D gene remains to name it. The specimen comprised peripheral blood mononuclear cells (PBMCs), sampled at new diagnosis, from a patient treated with antithyroid drugs. The TCR comes from a woman between 45 and 65 years old with Graves disease. Donor details come from another sample of the same person, matched by shared clones. The sequenced DNA is TGTGCCAGTAGTATAGGAACTTCTATTTCCTACAATGAGCAGTTCTTC. Translated, it reads CASSIGTSISYNEQFF.